Presented here are 14 T cell receptor beta chains from one specimen sequenced in a study of neurological immune-mediated disorders. TCRdb re-analysed the 5' RACE reads in MiXCR, keeping a single row per CDR3 protein. The sample contains about 58,000 distinct CDR3 sequences, around 2.3% of which appear only once. The sample taken for sequencing was PBMCs. The receptor source for this set is a man aged 45-65 years with multiple sclerosis.

This clonotype was detected many times. J is TRBJ2-5 and V is TRBV6-6, with 10 bases matching TRBD2. V was clipped by 6 bases and J by 4 bases; unmatched bases: 5. The CDR3 has 14 amino acids. Germline loops: CDR1 MNHNY, CDR2 SVGAGI (reference sequence). For the CDR3, the DNA is TGTGCCAGCAGACCCCTAGCGGGGGCAGAGACCCAGTACTTC. This gives the protein CASRPLAGAETQYF.

This clonotype was counted at least ten times. This rearrangement joins TRBV18 to TRBJ1-1; D is ambiguous. The V end was cut by 5 bases, the J end by 4 bases, with 20 bases between. Germline V CDR1 and CDR2: KGHSH, LQKENI. CDR3 length: 16 amino acids. CDR3 sequence reads: CASSLQRSGVATEAFF. The CDR3 bases are TGTGCCAGCTCATTACAACGCAGCGGGGTAGCCACTGAAGCTTTCTTT. The entire variable domain, with the rest obtained from reference TRBV18 and TRBJ1-1, is as follows: NAGVMQNPRHLVRRRGQEARLRCSPMKGHSHVYWYRQLPEEGLKFMVYLQKENIIDESGMPKERFSAEFPKEGPSILRIQQVVRGDSAAYFCASSLQRSGVATEAFFGQGTRLTVV.

Ten or more counts support this clonotype. This sequence joins TRBV7-8 and TRBJ1-1; TRBD1 agrees at 11 bases. Trimming at V came to 4 bases and at J to 9 bases, leaving 4 bases not matched to a gene. CDR1 and CDR2 (germline): SGHVS, FQNEAQ. This CDR3 has 13 amino acids. CDR3 amino acids: CASSSDRGQKAFF. The CDR3 DNA sequence: TGTGCCAGCAGCTCGGACAGGGGGCAAAAAGCTTTCTTT.

In this sample, this clonotype turned up a few times. The chain employs TRBV19 and TRBJ2-5; 9 bases are shared with TRBD1. The trim removed 6 bases at V and 2 bases at J, leaving 7 bases unmatched. This CDR3 comprises 15 residues. CDR1 and CDR2 (germline): LNHDA, SQIVND (reference sequence). The CDR3 protein is CASSRTGADQETQYF. The CDR3 nucleotides are TGTGCCAGTAGCCGGACAGGGGCGGATCAAGAGACCCAGTACTTC.

The sample holds many counts of this clonotype. In DNA, the CDR3 is TGTGCCAGCACCATGTTCGACGAGCAGTACTTC. Translated, it gives CASTMFDEQYF. The V call is TRBV25-1, the J call TRBJ2-7; D ambiguous. The CDR3 consists of 11 residues. The V gene lost 7 bases and the J gene lost 5 bases, with 9 bases spanning the gap. Germline V lookup: CDR1 MGHDK, CDR2 SYGVNS.

This clonotype appeared many times. The chain carries TRBV20-1 and TRBJ2-7; D perhaps matches TRBD2 (5 bases). This CDR3 is built from 12 residues. Germline-derived CDR1 and CDR2 are DFQATT and SNEGSKA (reference sequence). V gave up 6 bases and J gave up 3 bases, with 12 bases separating them. The DNA of the CDR3 is TGCAGTGCCAAAGTCCGGGACTACGAGCAGTACTTC. This encodes CSAKVRDYEQYF.

This clonotype was observed at least ten times. J is TRBJ2-1 and V is TRBV20-1, with D possibly TRBD2 on 6 matching bases. This CDR3 contains 15 residues. In germline, CDR1 is DFQATT, CDR2 SNEGSKA (reference sequence). V lost 1 base and J lost 3, with 13 bases in between. CDR3 region: CSARVWGDGYNEQFF. CDR3 DNA sequence: TGCAGTGCTAGAGTCTGGGGGGATGGCTACAATGAGCAGTTCTTC.

This clonotype has at least ten counts. The chain recombines TRBV7-2 with TRBJ2-7, with TRBD1 identical over 7 bases. Germline lookup yields CDR1 SGHTA and CDR2 FQGNSA. The CDR3 covers 13 residues. V lost 6 bases, J lost 4 bases, and 6 bases stayed unmatched. CDR3 nucleotide sequence: TGTGCCAGCAGAGACAGGGCAGGTTACGAGCAGTACTTC. Translation: CASRDRAGYEQYF.

In the case of this clonotype: This may come from a read error, since a much larger clone is one base off. V gene TRBV24-1 combines with J gene TRBJ2-7; D remains ambiguous. This CDR3 comprises 14 residues. Trimming cost V 9 bases and J 3 bases, with 17 bases left between them. Per the germline V gene, CDR1 is KGHDR and CDR2 is SFDVKD. The CDR3 here is CATLKPEQSYEQYF. The DNA of the CDR3 is TGTGCCACCTTGAAACCGGAACAGAGCTACGAGCAGTACTTC.

This clonotype occurred a few times. V usage is TRBV7-2 and J usage is TRBJ2-7; D is unresolved. The germline gives CDR1 SGHTA, CDR2 FQGNSA. The germline V and J ends were trimmed by 5 bases and 2 bases, with 13 bases remaining between them. The CDR3 is 14 amino acids. CDR3 DNA sequence: TGTGCCAGCAGCCCCCGGCAGGCGGCCTACGAGCAGTACTTC. This translates into CASSPRQAAYEQYF.

In this sample, this clonotype turned up many times. The genes are TRBV12-3 or TRBV12-4 and TRBJ2-3, with D possibly matching TRBD1 (6 bases). CDR3 length: 13 residues. V dropped 6 bases and J dropped 1 base, with 8 bases sitting between them. The CDR3 region is CASRQGGTDTQYF. Here the CDR3 DNA reads TGTGCCAGCAGACAGGGCGGCACAGATACGCAGTATTTT.

This clonotype was picked up many times. The J gene is TRBJ1-1, the V gene TRBV19; 8 bases match TRBD1. The V gene end was trimmed by 1 base and the J gene end by 5 bases; junction bases not matched to a gene: 3. This CDR3 is built from 14 residues. Germline V gene lookup returns CDR1 LNHDA and CDR2 SQIVND (reference sequence). The chain's CDR3 is CASSIGQGATEAFF. The CDR3 DNA follows: TGTGCCAGTAGTATAGGCCAGGGGGCTACTGAAGCTTTCTTT.

Ten or more counts support this clonotype. CDR3 nucleotides: TGCAGTGCCCCAGACAGGGACCAAGAGACCCAGTACTTC. Its translation is CSAPDRDQETQYF. The chain is built from TRBV20-1 and TRBJ2-5; TRBD1 matches at 7 bases. This CDR3 has 13 residues. The V and J ends lost 6 bases and 0 bases, in that order; junction bases with no gene match: 4. Germline CDR1 is DFQATT and CDR2 is SNEGSKA (reference sequence).

There are many counts of this clonotype. The CDR3 loop reads CASSPSSGPYEQYF. In nucleotides, the CDR3 is TGTGCCAGCAGTCCCTCAAGCGGGCCCTACGAGCAGTACTTC. V and J are TRBV7-2 and TRBJ2-7; possibly TRBD2 for D (6 bases). The CDR3 covers 14 residues. CDR1 and CDR2 from the germline V gene are SGHTA and FQGNSA. V was clipped by 6 bases and J by 2 bases, with 14 bases between them.